The rows below give T cell receptor beta chains drawn from one sample of a study of type 1 regulatory T cells. These receptors are not linked to any known antigen. One entry per CDR3 protein results from TCRdb running MiXCR on the reads. The sample includes about 60,000 distinct CDR3 sequences, 62% of them seen just once. The source material was cultured non-Tr1 T cells, either the whole culture or a sorted T cell fraction (not recorded which). The receptor set was obtained from a human donor in good health. Each CDR3 is given with its conserved first and last residue. The order of the fields is V gene, J gene, D gene, clone size, CDR3 protein, CDR3 DNA. A D gene is named only where the DNA matches it firmly. The size of a clone is reported for some rows only, either as once, few or many, or as a class for expanded clones.

v_call: TRBV20-1; j_call: TRBJ1-5; d_call: .; clone_size: .; cdr3_aa: CSADRGSRNQPQHF; cdr3_nt: TGCAGTGCTGACCGGGGGTCCCGCAATCAGCCCCAGCATTTT
v_call: TRBV7-2; j_call: TRBJ2-1; d_call: TRBD2; clone_size: .; cdr3_aa: CASSLARLAGKSYEQFF; cdr3_nt: TGTGCCAGCAGCTTGGCCCGACTAGCGGGAAAGAGTTATGAGCAGTTCTTC
v_call: TRBV3-1; j_call: TRBJ1-6; d_call: .; clone_size: .; cdr3_aa: CASSQIRGNSPLHF; cdr3_nt: TGTGCCAGCAGCCAGATTAGGGGGAATTCACCCCTCCACTTT
v_call: TRBV6-6; j_call: TRBJ2-2; d_call: .; clone_size: .; cdr3_aa: CASRQPRDTGELFF; cdr3_nt: TGTGCCAGCAGACAACCAAGGGACACCGGGGAGCTGTTTTTT
v_call: TRBV15; j_call: TRBJ2-2; d_call: TRBD1; clone_size: .; cdr3_aa: CATSRAEGQGAGELFF; cdr3_nt: TGTGCCACCAGCAGAGCCGAGGGACAGGGCGCCGGGGAGCTGTTTTTT
v_call: TRBV7-2; j_call: TRBJ1-5; d_call: .; clone_size: .; cdr3_aa: CASSPQGSMQPQHF; cdr3_nt: TGTGCCAGCAGCCCACAGGGTAGCATGCAGCCCCAGCATTTT
v_call: TRBV7-9; j_call: TRBJ1-2; d_call: .; clone_size: .; cdr3_aa: CASSLLAVYGYTF; cdr3_nt: TGTGCCAGCAGCTTATTAGCTGTCTATGGCTACACCTTC
v_call: TRBV4-1; j_call: TRBJ1-1; d_call: TRBD1; clone_size: .; cdr3_aa: CASSRLQGAAEAFF; cdr3_nt: TGCGCCAGCAGCCGTTTACAGGGGGCCGCTGAAGCTTTCTTT
v_call: TRBV20-1; j_call: TRBJ2-1; d_call: .; clone_size: once; cdr3_aa: CSAHWGNEQFF; cdr3_nt: TGCAGTGCCCACTGGGGGAATGAGCAGTTCTTC
v_call: TRBV5-1; j_call: TRBJ2-1; d_call: .; clone_size: .; cdr3_aa: CASSSTGPSNEQFF; cdr3_nt: TGCGCCAGCAGTTCCACGGGACCATCCAATGAGCAGTTCTTC
v_call: TRBV12-3/TRBV12-4; j_call: TRBJ2-7; d_call: .; clone_size: .; cdr3_aa: CASSRDINYEQYF; cdr3_nt: TGTGCCAGCAGCAGGGATATAAACTACGAGCAGTACTTC
v_call: TRBV7-8; j_call: TRBJ2-1; d_call: TRBD2; clone_size: .; cdr3_aa: CASSSSRLAGGPYEQFF; cdr3_nt: TGTGCCAGCAGCTCCTCTCGACTAGCGGGAGGGCCATATGAGCAGTTCTTC
v_call: TRBV5-1; j_call: TRBJ2-1; d_call: TRBD1; clone_size: .; cdr3_aa: CASSPKTGTYNEQFF; cdr3_nt: TGCGCCAGCAGCCCCAAGACAGGGACCTACAATGAGCAGTTCTTC
v_call: TRBV6-2/TRBV6-3; j_call: TRBJ2-3; d_call: .; clone_size: few; cdr3_aa: CASSYSTSLVEYF; cdr3_nt: TGTGCCAGCAGTTACTCGACGAGCCTCGTCGAGTATTTT
v_call: TRBV5-1; j_call: TRBJ1-5; d_call: .; clone_size: .; cdr3_aa: CASSPTGAQEQPQHF; cdr3_nt: TGCGCCAGCAGCCCCACGGGTGCCCAAGAGCAGCCCCAGCATTTT
v_call: TRBV4-2; j_call: TRBJ2-2; d_call: .; clone_size: .; cdr3_aa: CASSPGLNTGELFF; cdr3_nt: TGTGCCAGCAGCCCGGGACTGAACACCGGGGAGCTGTTTTTT
v_call: TRBV5-1; j_call: TRBJ2-3; d_call: TRBD1; clone_size: .; cdr3_aa: CASSEETGRTDTQYF; cdr3_nt: TGCGCCAGCAGCGAGGAGACAGGGCGGACAGATACGCAGTATTTT
v_call: TRBV20-1; j_call: TRBJ2-1; d_call: TRBD2; clone_size: few; cdr3_aa: CSARDGSGNNEQFF; cdr3_nt: TGCAGTGCTAGAGATGGGAGCGGGAACAATGAGCAGTTCTTC
v_call: TRBV6-5; j_call: TRBJ1-2; d_call: .; clone_size: .; cdr3_aa: CASSSIQGPRYGYTF; cdr3_nt: TGTGCCAGCAGTTCAATTCAAGGGCCTCGTTATGGCTACACCTTC
v_call: TRBV11-2; j_call: TRBJ2-7; d_call: .; clone_size: .; cdr3_aa: CASSLVSGIEQYF; cdr3_nt: TGTGCCAGCAGCTTAGTTTCGGGGATCGAGCAGTACTTC
v_call: TRBV28; j_call: TRBJ2-2; d_call: TRBD2; clone_size: few; cdr3_aa: CATQSGLATGELFF; cdr3_nt: TGTGCCACCCAGTCGGGACTAGCCACCGGGGAGCTGTTTTTT
v_call: TRBV29-1; j_call: TRBJ2-1; d_call: .; clone_size: .; cdr3_aa: CSARDQTYNEQFF; cdr3_nt: TGCAGCGCCCGGGACCAGACCTACAATGAGCAGTTCTTC
v_call: TRBV24-1; j_call: TRBJ2-1; d_call: .; clone_size: medium-sized; cdr3_aa: CATSDFFRGGGEQFF; cdr3_nt: TGTGCCACCAGTGATTTCTTCAGGGGTGGGGGTGAGCAGTTCTTC
v_call: TRBV11-3; j_call: TRBJ2-2; d_call: .; clone_size: .; cdr3_aa: CASSFRAATRPGELFF; cdr3_nt: TGTGCCAGCAGCTTCCGTGCAGCAACGAGGCCCGGGGAGCTGTTTTTT
v_call: TRBV27; j_call: TRBJ2-7; d_call: TRBD2; clone_size: .; cdr3_aa: CASSLRGTSHYEQYF; cdr3_nt: TGTGCCAGCAGTTTACGTGGGACTAGCCATTACGAGCAGTACTTC
v_call: TRBV5-1; j_call: TRBJ2-7; d_call: .; clone_size: .; cdr3_aa: CASFTSPGTYEQYF; cdr3_nt: TGCGCCAGCTTCACTAGCCCTGGCACCTACGAGCAGTACTTC
v_call: TRBV19; j_call: TRBJ2-5; d_call: .; clone_size: .; cdr3_aa: CASSLQPSTLETQYF; cdr3_nt: TGTGCCAGTAGTCTCCAGCCAAGCACCCTGGAGACCCAGTACTTC
v_call: TRBV9; j_call: TRBJ1-2; d_call: .; clone_size: .; cdr3_aa: CASSVDGGNNYGYTF; cdr3_nt: TGTGCCAGCAGCGTAGACGGAGGGAATAACTATGGCTACACCTTC
v_call: TRBV18; j_call: TRBJ1-2; d_call: .; clone_size: .; cdr3_aa: CASSPVDSYYGYTF; cdr3_nt: TGTGCCAGCTCACCCGTGGACAGCTACTATGGCTACACCTTC
v_call: TRBV7-2; j_call: TRBJ1-2; d_call: .; clone_size: once; cdr3_aa: CASSLRDNYGYTF; cdr3_nt: TGTGCCAGCAGCTTAAGGGATAACTATGGCTACACCTTC
v_call: TRBV12-3/TRBV12-4; j_call: TRBJ1-3; d_call: .; clone_size: .; cdr3_aa: CASAPLSSGNTIYF; cdr3_nt: TGTGCCAGCGCACCACTGAGCTCTGGAAACACCATATATTTT
v_call: TRBV7-9; j_call: TRBJ1-2; d_call: TRBD1; clone_size: .; cdr3_aa: CASSFQGAGGYTF; cdr3_nt: TGTGCCAGCAGCTTTCAGGGGGCAGGGGGCTACACCTTC
v_call: TRBV20-1; j_call: TRBJ1-2; d_call: TRBD1; clone_size: .; cdr3_aa: CSAPLLTGGLGYTF; cdr3_nt: TGCAGTGCACCACTACTGACAGGGGGCCTTGGCTACACCTTC
v_call: TRBV3-1; j_call: TRBJ1-5; d_call: .; clone_size: once; cdr3_aa: CASSPNYSNQPQHF; cdr3_nt: TGTGCCAGCAGCCCTAACTATAGCAATCAGCCCCAGCATTTT
v_call: TRBV7-9; j_call: TRBJ2-5; d_call: .; clone_size: .; cdr3_aa: CASSSTGVAEETQYF; cdr3_nt: TGTGCCAGCAGCTCCACCGGGGTAGCGGAAGAGACCCAGTACTTC
v_call: TRBV7-6; j_call: TRBJ2-2; d_call: .; clone_size: .; cdr3_aa: CASSLRTGPTGELFF; cdr3_nt: TGTGCCAGCAGCTTGCGGACGGGCCCCACCGGGGAGCTGTTTTTT
v_call: TRBV27; j_call: TRBJ2-7; d_call: TRBD2; clone_size: .; cdr3_aa: CASSLGRVSYEQYF; cdr3_nt: TGTGCCAGCTCACTTGGGAGGGTGTCCTACGAGCAGTACTTC
v_call: TRBV7-2; j_call: TRBJ2-7; d_call: .; clone_size: .; cdr3_aa: CASSSPPGLLSYEQYF; cdr3_nt: TGTGCCAGCAGCTCTCCTCCTGGGCTTCTCTCCTACGAGCAGTACTTC